These T cell receptor beta chains were read from a single sample in a study of blood T cells in healthy people across ages. TCRdb re-called the 5' RACE reads with MiXCR, one entry per CDR3 protein. The profile shows 1.5 million to 2 million distinct CDR3 sequences, roughly 30% of them singletons. Material: blood. These receptors originate from a woman between 25 and 40 years old in good health. CDR3s include the opening cysteine and the closing phenylalanine or tryptophan. D genes are given only for firm matches. Clone size is stated in some rows and not others, as once, few, many or a class when expanded.

D gene,clone size,J gene,V gene,CDR3 protein,CDR3 DNA
TRBD2,few,TRBJ2-3,TRBV6-1,CASLEGGSWPDTQYF,TGTGCCAGCCTCGAAGGCGGGAGTTGGCCAGATACGCAGTATTTT
TRBD1,-,TRBJ2-7,TRBV4-2,CARSLDREREQYF,TGTGCCCGCAGCCTCGACAGGGAACGAGAGCAGTACTTC
TRBD2,-,TRBJ2-1,TRBV4-1,CASSQEATSGYNEQFF,TGCGCCAGCAGCCAAGAAGCGACTAGCGGCTACAATGAGCAGTTCTTC
-,-,TRBJ2-7,TRBV21-1,CASSNESGGTYEQYF,TGTGCCAGCAGCAATGAAAGCGGGGGCACCTACGAGCAGTACTTC
TRBD2,few,TRBJ2-7,TRBV7-2,CASSLSGTSDHYEQYF,TGTGCCAGCAGCCTATCCGGGACTAGCGACCACTACGAGCAGTACTTC
TRBD2,-,TRBJ2-5,TRBV9,CASSVGGGGAQYF,TGTGCCAGCAGCGTAGGGGGGGGAGGGGCCCAGTACTTC
-,-,TRBJ2-5,TRBV3-1,CARSTGRGQETQYF,TGTGCCCGCAGCACCGGGCGGGGACAAGAGACCCAGTACTTC
TRBD1,once,TRBJ2-1,TRBV12-3/TRBV12-4,CASRWDRASYNEQFF,TGTGCCAGCAGATGGGACAGGGCATCCTACAATGAGCAGTTCTTC
-,-,TRBJ2-5,TRBV7-8,CASSPAEALPLEQYF,TGTGCCAGCAGCCCTGCGGAGGCCCTCCCGTTAGAGCAGTACTTC
-,-,TRBJ2-1,TRBV7-3,CASSPNGEQGSKQFF,TGTGCCAGCAGCCCCAACGGGGAGCAGGGTTCAAAGCAGTTCTTC
-,few,TRBJ2-3,TRBV20-1,CSARQGRGTDTQYF,TGCAGTGCTAGACAGGGGCGGGGCACAGATACGCAGTATTTT
-,-,TRBJ1-5,TRBV5-1,CASSLALEMGEDQPQHF,TGCGCCAGCAGCTTGGCCCTTGAAATGGGGGAGGATCAACCCCAGCATTTT
TRBD1,-,TRBJ2-2,TRBV7-6,CASSRQGASGELFF,TGTGCCAGTTCGAGGCAGGGGGCTTCCGGGGAGCTGTTTTTT
TRBD2,-,TRBJ2-1,TRBV30,CAGGSGLAGAEQFF,TGTGCCGGGGGTTCGGGACTAGCGGGAGCAGAGCAGTTCTTC
TRBD1,-,TRBJ2-3,TRBV5-1,CASRNLQTGGSTDTQYF,TGCGCCAGCAGAAATCTCCAGACAGGGGGCAGCACAGATACGCAGTATTTT
-,once,TRBJ2-4,TRBV20-1,CSARTTPGNIQYF,TGCAGTGCTAGGACCACTCCGGGAAACATTCAGTACTTC
TRBD2,few,TRBJ2-5,TRBV7-9,CASKKLAGEETQYF,TGTGCCAGCAAGAAACTAGCGGGGGAAGAGACCCAGTACTTC
-,-,TRBJ1-6,TRBV7-2,CASSLIRPDKRNSPLHF,TGTGCCAGCAGCTTAATCCGACCGGACAAAAGGAATTCACCCCTCCACTTT
TRBD1,few,TRBJ2-3,TRBV7-3,CASSLTRTGPTNTQYF,TGTGCCAGCAGCTTAACTAGGACAGGACCTACGAATACGCAGTATTTT
TRBD2,-,TRBJ2-7,TRBV30,CVWRGWRGGAYEQYF,TGTGTCTGGAGAGGGTGGCGGGGGGGAGCCTACGAGCAGTACTTC
-,few,TRBJ2-7,TRBV28,CASSETAREQYF,TGTGCCAGCAGTGAAACAGCCCGCGAGCAGTACTTC
-,-,TRBJ1-5,TRBV20-1,CSAREDVGNQPQHF,TGCAGTGCTAGAGAGGACGTGGGCAATCAGCCCCAGCATTTT
-,few,TRBJ1-1,TRBV11-2,CASSLQGIDEAFF,TGTGCCAGCAGTTTACAGGGTATCGATGAAGCTTTCTTT
TRBD2,many,TRBJ2-3,TRBV20-1,CSAKIAGITDTQYF,TGCAGTGCGAAAATAGCGGGGATCACAGATACGCAGTATTTT
TRBD2,-,TRBJ2-7,TRBV7-6,CASSPDPSGFTYEQYF,TGTGCCAGCAGCCCTGATCCTAGCGGTTTTACCTACGAGCAGTACTTC
-,-,TRBJ1-6,TRBV19,CASSIGPGVDSPLHF,TGTGCCAGTAGTATAGGCCCGGGGGTGGACTCACCCCTCCACTTT
TRBD2,-,TRBJ2-5,TRBV2,CASSGERRGEQYF,TGTGCCAGCAGTGGGGAGCGCCGGGGGGAGCAGTACTTC
-,few,TRBJ1-1,TRBV9,CASSVGAGNTEAFF,TGTGCCAGCAGCGTAGGGGCGGGGAACACTGAAGCTTTCTTT
TRBD2,-,TRBJ2-5,TRBV3-1,CASSQERLAGVQETQYF,TGTGCCAGCAGCCAAGAAAGACTAGCGGGCGTACAAGAGACCCAGTACTTC
-,-,TRBJ2-1,TRBV10-1,CATKNNYNEQFF,TGCGCCACCAAGAATAACTACAATGAGCAGTTCTTC
-,many,TRBJ2-1,TRBV5-1,CASSLEGGDYNEQFF,TGCGCCAGCAGCTTGGAGGGCGGGGACTACAATGAGCAGTTCTTC
TRBD1,few,TRBJ1-2,TRBV20-1,CSAIGLNRGNYGYTF,TGCAGTGCTATTGGACTGAACAGGGGAAACTATGGCTACACCTTC
-,-,TRBJ2-3,TRBV12-3/TRBV12-4,CASSSVGRTDTQYF,TGTGCCAGCAGTTCAGTCGGTCGGACAGATACGCAGTATTTT
-,-,TRBJ2-5,TRBV3-1,CASSQARGGAETQYF,TGTGCCAGCAGCCAAGCTCGTGGGGGAGCAGAGACCCAGTACTTC
TRBD2,few,TRBJ2-1,TRBV20-1,CSGEGPSSYNEQFF,TGCAGTGGGGAGGGACCAAGCTCCTACAATGAGCAGTTCTTC
-,-,TRBJ2-7,TRBV20-1,CSTRVGNEYF,TGCAGTACTAGAGTAGGCAATGAGTACTTC
TRBD1,few,TRBJ1-1,TRBV6-5,CASRYSRDRAEAFF,TGTGCCAGCAGATATTCAAGGGACAGAGCTGAAGCTTTCTTT
-,few,TRBJ2-7,TRBV6-2/TRBV6-3,CASSYDAYEQYF,TGTGCCAGCAGTTATGATGCCTACGAGCAGTACTTC
-,few,TRBJ2-1,TRBV12-3/TRBV12-4,CASSLEEGNEQFF,TGTGCCAGCAGTTTAGAGGAGGGCAATGAGCAGTTCTTC
-,-,TRBJ1-6,TRBV9,CASSVDDGADSPLHF,TGTGCCAGCAGCGTAGATGACGGAGCTGATTCACCCCTCCACTTT
TRBD2,few,TRBJ2-3,TRBV11-2,CASSFHVWEGIDTQYF,TGTGCCAGCAGCTTCCACGTGTGGGAGGGCATAGATACGCAGTATTTT
TRBD1,-,TRBJ1-2,TRBV20-1,CSARDSTGGLNYGYTF,TGCAGTGCTAGAGATAGTACAGGGGGCTTAAATTATGGCTACACCTTC
-,many,TRBJ2-2,TRBV12-3/TRBV12-4,CASSQSGRNTGELFF,TGCGCCAGCAGCCAAAGCGGGCGGAACACCGGGGAGCTGTTTTTT
TRBD2,-,TRBJ2-3,TRBV5-5,CASSSDQAGGRRDTQYF,TGTGCCAGCAGCTCCGACCAGGCGGGGGGCCGGAGGGATACGCAGTATTTT
-,-,TRBJ2-7,TRBV4-1,CASSQAGALLAYEQYF,TGCGCCAGCAGCCAGGCTGGGGCTCTACTAGCCTACGAGCAGTACTTC
-,-,TRBJ2-7,TRBV6-5,CASSSGTQDWRGRYEQYF,TGTGCCAGCAGTTCCGGGACCCAGGACTGGCGAGGCCGCTACGAGCAGTACTTC
-,few,TRBJ1-4,TRBV6-5,CASSYSQGFGEKLFF,TGTGCCAGCAGTTACTCACAGGGATTCGGTGAAAAACTGTTTTTT
-,-,TRBJ2-1,TRBV29-1,CSVVFTGHEQFF,TGCAGCGTTGTTTTTACGGGGCATGAGCAGTTCTTC
TRBD1,few,TRBJ2-5,TRBV7-3,CASSSTGEQTQYF,TGTGCCAGCAGCTCGACAGGGGAGCAGACCCAGTACTTC
TRBD2,-,TRBJ2-5,TRBV7-9,CASSSYGTSGGFQETQYF,TGTGCCAGCAGCTCCTACGGGACTAGCGGGGGGTTCCAAGAGACCCAGTACTTC
-,-,TRBJ2-2,TRBV4-1,CASSQSPGNTGELFF,TGCGCCAGCAGCCAAAGCCCAGGGAACACCGGGGAGCTGTTTTTT
TRBD2,few,TRBJ2-3,TRBV2,CASRLAPTVSQYF,TGTGCCAGCCGACTAGCGCCCACGGTGTCGCAGTATTTT
TRBD2,many,TRBJ2-1,TRBV11-1,CASSSGLAAYNEQFF,TGTGCCAGCAGCTCGGGACTAGCGGCATACAATGAGCAGTTCTTC
-,-,TRBJ2-2,TRBV20-1,CSARDLHRVNTGELFF,TGCAGTGCTAGAGATCTCCACAGGGTGAACACCGGGGAGCTGTTTTTT
-,many,TRBJ1-2,TRBV4-1,CASSQVSRGAYGYTF,TGCGCCAGCAGCCAAGTCTCCAGGGGCGCCTATGGCTACACCTTC
TRBD2,-,TRBJ2-7,TRBV27,CASSRSSGRHSYEQYF,TGTGCCAGCAGCCGGAGTAGCGGGAGACACTCCTACGAGCAGTACTTC
-,-,TRBJ1-2,TRBV6-5,CASSYSPQSSYGYTF,TGTGCCAGCAGTTACTCGCCCCAATCCTCCTATGGCTACACCTTC
-,few,TRBJ2-1,TRBV20-1,CSARDMDEQFF,TGCAGTGCTAGAGATATGGATGAGCAGTTCTTC
TRBD1,few,TRBJ1-2,TRBV6-1,CASRKDRADGYTF,TGTGCCAGCAGGAAGGACAGGGCGGATGGCTACACCTTC
TRBD2,many,TRBJ2-5,TRBV7-3,CASSPGSGVETQYF,TGTGCCAGCAGCCCAGGGAGCGGGGTCGAGACCCAGTACTTC